This TCR beta chain was documented in a study of identical twins. Study-wide results and caveats: Abundant beta clonotypes from cord blood had fewer insertions, unlike memory repertoires, which showed none. Some out-of-frame alpha sequences were shared by twins, and these showed excess low generation probability. The study found weaker excess twin sharing in beta out-of-frame sequences. Interpretation of the results relied on cross-sectional statistical analysis and not on following the same donors.

This clonotype was picked up a small number of times. Its antigen remains unknown. CDR3 length: 17 residues. Per the germline V gene, CDR1 is DFQATT and CDR2 is SNEGSKA (reference sequence). The V segment lost 5 bases and the J segment 2 bases; nucleotides outside the gene matches: 14. TCRdb used MiXCR to reprocess the 5' RACE reads, holding one entry per CDR3 protein. The sample records 1.5 million to 2 million distinct CDR3 sequences, under 35% being singletons. Sequencing used cord blood. This receptor was identified in a newborn girl in good health. The chain has TRBV20-1 and TRBJ2-3; 9 nucleotides agree with TRBD2. Written as DNA, the CDR3 is TGCAGTGCTTCCGGACTAGCGCCCAACCCATTCACAGATACGCAGTATTTT. Translation gives CSASGLAPNPFTDTQYF.